Below, 14 T cell receptor beta chains from the same sample are listed, as sequenced in a study of shared clonotypes between healthy human individuals. Produced via immunoSEQ multiplex PCR; TCRdb's table is partial and in-frame only. The sample has about 2.4 million clones, over 85% seen once. What was sequenced was naive CD4+ T cells from PBMCs. The subset: CD45RA+ positively selected. These receptors came from a man between 18 and 35 years old in good health. Some clones in this sample may be carry-over from other donors' samples.

Concerning this clone: At the DNA level, this CDR3 is encoded by other sequences in the same sample as well. V is TRBV7-2 and J is TRBJ1-3; the D gene is possibly TRBD1 (5 bases). Germline assignment: CDR1 SGHTA and CDR2 FQGNSA. The CDR3 is 15 residues long. Trimming removed 1 base from V and 3 bases from J, with 10 bases in between. DNA for the CDR3: TGTGCCAGCAGCTTAGGCGGGGGAAGTGGAAACACCATATATTTT. It specifies CASSLGGGSGNTIYF.

The V gene is TRBV13, the J gene TRBJ2-1; D is possibly TRBD1 or TRBD2 (5 bases each). Between the trimmed V and J ends, which lost 4 bases and 4 bases, there was a span of 8 bases. The CDR3 is made up of 13 amino acids. CDR1 PRHDT and CDR2 FYEKMQ come from the germline V gene (reference sequence). CDR3 residues: CASSSGPYNEQFF. The CDR3 coding sequence is TGTGCCAGCAGCTCGGGACCGTACAATGAGCAGTTCTTC.

The chain links TRBV9 to TRBJ2-2; TRBD1 agrees at 7 bases. Germline V gene lookup returns CDR1 SGDLS and CDR2 YYNGEE. Losses at the gene ends were 4 bases for V and 4 bases for J; bases not matched to a gene: 10. The CDR3 totals 16 residues. CDR3 nucleotides: TGTGCCAGCAGCAAGAGGACAGGTACCCCCACCGGGGAGCTGTTTTTT. This gives the protein CASSKRTGTPTGELFF.

This clone was detected only once. The V call is TRBV5-1, the J call TRBJ2-1; D call uncertain. Germline assignment: CDR1 SGHRS and CDR2 YFSETQ. Trimming took off 0 bases at V and 4 bases at J, with 11 bases between the two ends. The CDR3 loop spans 15 amino acids. The CDR3 bases are TGCGCCAGCAGCTTGGCCGACCCGCCTTACAATGAGCAGTTCTTC. Its protein is CASSLADPPYNEQFF.

The chain couples TRBV9 to TRBJ1-3; D is undetermined. The CDR3 loop spans 15 amino acids. The V gene lost 2 bases and the J gene lost 4 bases, with 13 bases spanning the gap. In germline, CDR1 is SGDLS, CDR2 YYNGEE. The CDR3 nucleotides are TGTGCCAGCAGCGTTTCACACGGGGTCGGAAACACCATATATTTT. It encodes CASSVSHGVGNTIYF.

CDR3 loop: CASSKENRIKYF. The CDR3 region has the DNA TGTGCCAGCAGCAAAGAGAACAGGATCAAGTACTTC. This chain joins TRBV21-1 and TRBJ2-4; the table's D call of TRBD1 was not tested on the DNA. TRBV21-1 counts as a pseudogene. This CDR3 contains 12 residues.

The CDR3 nucleotides read TGTGCCAGCAGCCCACGCTTACAAGAGCAGTTCTTC. Translated, it gives CASSPRLQEQFF. The chain uses TRBV7-2 and TRBJ2-1; no definite D call. Germline V gives CDR1 SGHTA, CDR2 FQGNSA. This CDR3 is 12 amino acids long. The V gene lost 5 bases and the J gene lost 10 bases, with 12 bases spanning the gap.

The genes are TRBV4-2 and TRBJ2-6; 11 bases map to TRBD2. V lost 0 bases to trimming and J lost 0 bases; unmatched junction nucleotides: 7. The CDR3 spans 20 residues. Germline V gene data show CDR1 as LGHNA and CDR2 as YNFKEQ. CDR3 sequence (DNA): TGTGCCAGCAGCCAAGACCCTAGCGGGAGGTTGAGCTCTGGGGCCAACGTCCTGACTTTC. This encodes CASSQDPSGRLSSGANVLTF.

This clone was detected once. The CDR3 nucleotides read TGTGCCAGCAGCTCTCGTACCGGGTCCCAGGAGGGTGAGCAGTTCTTC. Translated: CASSSRTGSQEGEQFF. The rearrangement uses TRBV11-2 and TRBJ2-1; a possible D gene is TRBD2 (6 bases). The germline CDR1 and CDR2 sequences are SGHAT and FQNNGV. CDR3 length equals 16 residues. V was pared by 4 bases and J by 9 bases, with 22 bases between.

The CDR3 DNA is TGTGCCTGGAGCGCCCCCGCGACTAGCGGAAAATACGAGCAGTACTTC. The encoded protein is CAWSAPATSGKYEQYF. This rearrangement joins TRBV30 to TRBJ2-7; 9 bases are a match to TRBD2. This CDR3 has 16 residues. J gave up 4 bases and V 3 bases, and 13 bases lay outside the gene matches. In germline, CDR1 is GTSNPN, CDR2 SVGIG (reference sequence).

The chain employs TRBV6-1 and TRBJ1-1, with D tentatively TRBD1 (5 bases). The V gene lost 1 base and the J gene lost 5 bases, with 11 bases spanning the gap. The length of the CDR3 is 14 residues. CDR1 and CDR2 from the germline V gene are MNHNS and SASEGT. The CDR3 loop reads CASSEGQFGTEAFF. The CDR3 DNA sequence: TGTGCCAGCAGTGAAGGACAGTTTGGGACTGAAGCTTTCTTT.

The chain joins TRBV28 to TRBJ2-1; a possible D gene is TRBD1 (6 bases). The V end was cut by 1 base, the J end by 1 base, with 8 bases between. The CDR3 spans 15 residues. The germline gives CDR1 MDHEN, CDR2 SYDVKM. The CDR3 coding sequence is TGTGCCAGCAGTTTATTTAGGGGGTCCTACAATGAGCAGTTCTTC. It translates to CASSLFRGSYNEQFF.

Points on this clone: The same CDR3 arises from other DNA sequences in this sample as well. The chain has TRBV30 and TRBJ2-3; D is uncertain. Germline V CDR1 and CDR2: GTSNPN, SVGIG (reference sequence). V lost 0 bases and J lost 5, with 3 bases in between. The CDR3 loop spans 11 amino acids. The CDR3 coding sequence is TGTGCCTGGAGTGTACGAGATACGCAGTATTTT. Translation: CAWSVRDTQYF.

The chain recombines TRBV4-3 with TRBJ2-5; 11 positions agree with TRBD2. The assigned J gene may be wrong: the sequence end matches TRBJ2-7 better. Germline lookup yields CDR1 LGHNA and CDR2 YSLEER. This CDR3 is built from 14 residues. The CDR3: CASSLRTSGYEQYF. The CDR3 DNA reads as TGCGCCAGCAGCTTGCGGACTAGCGGGTACGAGCAGTACTTC.